These 15 T cell receptor beta chains were sequenced from one sample in a study of cytomegalovirus exposure and HLA in healthy donors (dated by TCRdb to 2015 to 2018). Library creation used the immunoSEQ multiplex PCR assay. A mixture of 60 forward primers for TCR Vbeta segments and 13 reverse primers for TCR Jbeta segments was used in the multiplex PCR. TCRdb re-hosts the immuneACCESS table, in-frame sequences only. Its copies lack some clones; in the studies checked, an unresolved V gene accounts for under half of them, and the cause for the rest is not known. The sample table shows 85,000 to 100,000 clones, and roughly 80% are seen once. Roughly 6.9% of the sample is in the top ten clones. The sample was PBMCs. These TCRs come from a man aged 35-49 years in good health and CMV-seropositive.

The rearrangement uses TRBV5-6 and TRBJ2-3, with a weak D call TRBD1 (5 bases). The CDR3 consists of 17 residues. The germline CDR1 and CDR2 sequences are SGHDT and YYEEEE. The V end lost 1 base, the J end lost 0 bases, and 15 bases lay between the germline ends. The CDR3 nucleotides are TGTGCCAGCAGCTTGTTAGTAGGACAACGTAGCACAGATACGCAGTATTTT. Protein sequence: CASSLLVGQRSTDTQYF.

V and J are TRBV27 and TRBJ2-1, with TRBD1 as a possible D gene (6 bases). The CDR3 runs to 14 residues. The germline V gene encodes CDR1 MNHEY and CDR2 SMNVEV (reference sequence). Trimming took 6 bases from V and 10 from J, leaving 19 bases between them. For the CDR3, the DNA is TGTGCCAGCAGATATTACAGGGACGTAGAAGAGCAGTTCTTC. It translates to CASRYYRDVEEQFF.

The chain links TRBV4-3 to TRBJ2-1, with TRBD2 as a possible D gene (9 bases). This CDR3 is 18 amino acids long. Trimming left V 4 bases short and J 7 bases short, with 26 bases between. Germline CDR1 LGHNA, CDR2 YSLEER. In DNA form, the CDR3 reads TGCGCCAGCAGCCCACAGGGGGGGAGGCTAGCGGGACTTAATGAGCAGTTCTTC. Its protein product is CASSPQGGRLAGLNEQFF.

The chain links TRBV5-4 to TRBJ2-3; the D gene is possibly TRBD2 (6 bases). The CDR3 runs to 17 residues. V was trimmed by 4 bases and J by 2 bases, leaving 20 bases between them. Germline-derived CDR1 and CDR2 are SGHNT and YYREEE (reference sequence). The CDR3 sequence: CASSPRGQRAATDTQYF. The CDR3 DNA sequence: TGTGCCAGCAGCCCTAGGGGTCAGCGGGCAGCCACAGATACGCAGTATTTT.

This chain uses TRBV7-2 with TRBJ2-1; no reliable D call. The V end lost 5 bases, the J end lost 8 bases, and 19 bases lay between the germline ends. The germline gives CDR1 SGHTA, CDR2 FQGNSA. This CDR3 contains 15 residues. In DNA form, the CDR3 reads TGTGCCAGCAGCCCCGCGAGTCGGAGCTTCGATGAGCAGTTCTTC. Translated, it gives CASSPASRSFDEQFF.

This clone was recorded only once. V is TRBV4-1 and J is TRBJ1-2, with TRBD1 matching 12 bases. The V segment lost 4 bases and the J segment 2 bases; nucleotides outside the gene matches: 11. Germline V gene lookup returns CDR1 MGHRA and CDR2 YSYEKL. The length of the CDR3 is 18 residues. As DNA, the CDR3 is TGCGCCAGCAGCCCCGTGGGGACAGGGGGCGGAGGGAACTATGGCTACACCTTC. This encodes CASSPVGTGGGGNYGYTF.

The chain couples TRBV5-6 to TRBJ2-7, with D possibly matching TRBD1 (5 bases). CDR3 length equals 13 residues. V lost 0 bases, J lost 3 bases, and 7 bases lay in between. Germline V lookup: CDR1 SGHDT, CDR2 YYEEEE. CDR3 sequence reads: CASSLGQYYEQYF. CDR3 coding DNA: TGTGCCAGCAGCTTGGGACAGTACTACGAGCAGTACTTC.

The genes are TRBV11-3 and TRBJ1-2; 8 bases match TRBD1. Unmatched junction bases numbered 5, after V lost 3 bases and J lost 8 bases. CDR3 size: 13 residues. Germline CDR1 and CDR2: SGHNT and YENEEA. The CDR3 loop reads CASSFRDRTGYTF. The CDR3 bases are TGTGCCAGCAGCTTTCGGGACAGGACCGGCTACACCTTC.

On this clone: The germline gene is not matched at one end of the junction; a read error may be the cause. The CDR3 coding sequence is TGTGCCAGCAGCTTGACAGGGGTTGACTATGGCTACGCCTTC. It codes for CASSLTGVDYGYAF. The V call is TRBV7-9, the J call TRBJ1-2, with 8 nucleotides matching TRBD1. CDR1 and CDR2 (germline): SEHNR, FQNEAQ (reference sequence). The CDR3 loop spans 14 amino acids. Drawing the rest from reference TRBV7-9 and TRBJ1-2, the complete variable domain is DTGVSQNPRHKITKRGQNVTFRCDPISEHNRLYWYRQTLGQGPEFLTYFQNEAQLEKSRLLSDRFSAERPKGSFSTLEIQRTEQGDSAMYLCASSLTGVDYGYAFGSGTRLTVV.

This clone has just a few counts. The rearrangement joins TRBV25-1 to TRBJ1-6; 9 bases fit TRBD1. The CDR3 totals 15 residues. J lost 9 bases, V lost 3 bases, and 6 bases had no gene match. CDR1 is MGHDK, CDR2 SYGVNS, per germline. CDR3 sequence (DNA): TGTGCCAGCAGTGATCCCGGGACAGGGCGTTCACCCCTCCACTTT. Its protein is CASSDPGTGRSPLHF.

This clone has a handful of counts. The chain uses TRBV7-3 and TRBJ1-3, with no clear D. The CDR3 length is 15 residues. The germline gives CDR1 SGHTA, CDR2 FQGTGA. V dropped 0 bases and J dropped 2 bases, with 8 bases sitting between them. The CDR3 spells CASSLTHGAGNTIYF. The CDR3 DNA follows: TGTGCCAGCAGCTTAACCCACGGGGCTGGAAACACCATATATTTT.

The sample holds a few counts of this clone. CDR3 in DNA: TGTGCCAGCAGCCCGACCGGGACAGAATACAATGAGCAGTTCTTC. This encodes CASSPTGTEYNEQFF. The V and J genes are TRBV7-6 and TRBJ2-1; the match to TRBD1 covers 7 bases. This CDR3 spans 15 amino acids. Losses at the gene ends were 5 bases for V and 4 bases for J; bases not matched to a gene: 8. CDR1 is SGHVS, CDR2 FNYEAQ, per germline. Together with reference TRBV7-6 and TRBJ2-1, the CDR3 gives the full variable domain: GAGVSQSPRYKVTKRGQDVALRCDPISGHVSLYWYRQALGQGPEFLTYFNYEAQQDKSGLPNDRFSAERPEGSISTLTIQRTEQRDSAMYRCASSPTGTEYNEQFFGPGTRLTVL.

The chain uses TRBV12-5 and TRBJ2-2; 7 nucleotides align to TRBD1. Germline V gene lookup returns CDR1 LGHNT and CDR2 FRNRAP. With V trimmed by 6 bases and J by 1 base, 5 bases remained unmatched. CDR3 length: 15 amino acids. For the CDR3, the DNA is TGTGCTAGTGGCCCCACAGGGGTGAACACCGGGGAGCTGTTTTTT. This codes for CASGPTGVNTGELFF.

This chain joins TRBV4-3 and TRBJ2-1; tentatively, D is TRBD2 (5 bases). Germline V gene sequence: CDR1 LGHNA, CDR2 YSLEER. There are 17 residues in the CDR3. V was clipped by 4 bases and J by 1 base, with 17 bases between them. Written as DNA, the CDR3 is TGCGCCAGCAGCCCCACCGAGGGTGAACCTTCCTACAATGAGCAGTTCTTC. Encoded protein: CASSPTEGEPSYNEQFF.

The chain joins TRBV2 to TRBJ2-5; 12 nucleotides agree with TRBD2. This CDR3 has 16 amino acids. Germline CDR1 SNHLY, CDR2 FYNNEI. The V segment lost 4 bases and the J segment 2 bases; nucleotides outside the gene matches: 5. The CDR3 DNA follows: TGTGCCAGCAGTGTACCTAGCGGGGGGGTACAAGAGACCCAGTACTTC. Its protein product is CASSVPSGGVQETQYF.